These 7 T cell receptor beta chains originate from one sample sequenced in a study of blood T cell repertoires in COVID-19. Data came from immunoSEQ multiplex PCR; TCRdb stores just in-frame clones and leaves some out. The sample includes about 210,000 clones, approximately 86% of them seen just once. Sequencing was performed on peripheral blood. These receptors were obtained from a man aged 60-69 years with acute or convalescent COVID-19.

Written as DNA, the CDR3 is TGTGCCAGCGGGCGCGGGACTGAAGCTTTCTTT. Translated, it gives CASGRGTEAFF. The chain employs TRBV6-5 and TRBJ1-1; no firm D call. Germline CDR1 reads MNHEY; CDR2 reads SVGAGI. The V and J ends lost 8 bases and 5 bases respectively, with 9 bases between them. This CDR3 region has 11 residues.

The V and J genes are TRBV3-1 (or the pseudogene TRBV3-2) and TRBJ1-2, with 7 bases matching TRBD1. The trim removed 2 bases at V and 3 bases at J, leaving 6 bases unmatched. Germline CDR1 is LGHDT and CDR2 is YNNKEL (reference sequence). The CDR3 totals 15 residues. In DNA form, the CDR3 reads TGTGCCAGCAGCCAAAATCTCAGGGGGTACTATGGCTACACCTTC. Amino acid sequence: CASSQNLRGYYGYTF.

This rearrangement joins TRBV24-1 to TRBJ2-5; D is perhaps TRBD1 (6 bases). Germline V CDR1 and CDR2: KGHDR, SFDVKD. The ends were cut back, 3 bases at V and 0 bases at J, with 7 bases in the middle. The CDR3 loop spans 14 amino acids. CDR3 nucleotides: TGTGCCACCAGTGATGGGGGCCACCAAGAGACCCAGTACTTC. Its translation is CATSDGGHQETQYF.

V and J are TRBV7-9 and TRBJ2-7, with 11 bases fitting TRBD1. The germline CDR1 and CDR2 sequences are SEHNR and FQNEAQ (reference sequence). There are 15 residues in the CDR3. V was clipped by 5 bases and J by 3 bases; unmatched bases: 6. CDR3 loop: CASSQRTGGGYEQYF. As DNA, the CDR3 is TGTGCCAGCAGCCAAAGGACAGGGGGCGGCTACGAGCAGTACTTC.

The V call is TRBV5-1, the J call TRBJ2-7; 7 bases agree with TRBD1. Germline assignment: CDR1 SGHRS and CDR2 YFSETQ. Trimming at V came to 4 bases and at J to 5 bases, leaving 15 bases not matched to a gene. The CDR3 length is 16 residues. The chain's CDR3 is CASSRDRRDGGDEQYF. CDR3 bases: TGCGCCAGCAGCCGGGACAGAAGAGATGGGGGCGACGAGCAGTACTTC.

The CDR3 region is CASSPDRGAHSEQFF. DNA for the CDR3: TGTGCCAGCTCTCCGGACAGGGGGGCCCATAGTGAGCAGTTCTTC. This sequence joins TRBV18 and TRBJ2-1; the match to TRBD1 covers 10 bases. After removal of 6 bases from V and 9 bases from J, the junction contained 11 bases not matched to a gene. In germline, CDR1 is KGHSH, CDR2 LQKENI. The CDR3 extends over 15 amino acids.

CDR3 in DNA: TGTGCCAGCAGCCGGACAGGGGGCGAGTCACCCCTCCACTTT. This encodes CASSRTGGESPLHF. The V gene is TRBV3-1 (or the pseudogene TRBV3-2), the J gene TRBJ1-6, with TRBD1 matching 11 bases. V was pared by 4 bases and J by 10 bases, with 3 bases of the junction left unmatched. This CDR3 contains 14 residues. The germline V gene encodes CDR1 LGHDT and CDR2 YNNKEL (reference sequence).